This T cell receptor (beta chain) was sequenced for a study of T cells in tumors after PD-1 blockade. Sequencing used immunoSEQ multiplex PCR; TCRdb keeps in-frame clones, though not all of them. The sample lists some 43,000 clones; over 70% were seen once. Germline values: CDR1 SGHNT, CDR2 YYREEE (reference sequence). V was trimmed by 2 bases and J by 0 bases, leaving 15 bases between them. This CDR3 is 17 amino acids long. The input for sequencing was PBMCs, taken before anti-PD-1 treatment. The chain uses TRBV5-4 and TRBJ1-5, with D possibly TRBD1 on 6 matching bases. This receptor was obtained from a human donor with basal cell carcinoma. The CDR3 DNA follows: TGTGCCAGCAGCTTAAACCAGGGGAAATATAGCAATCAGCCCCAGCATTTT. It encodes CASSLNQGKYSNQPQHF.